This T cell receptor (beta chain) comes out of a study of T cells in Graves' hyperthyroidism and ophthalmopathy. About the study: Peripheral blood sampling occurred at initial diagnosis, before any treatment.

Isolation of PBMCs was performed on around 10 ml fresh peripheral blood. Study observations and caveats: Most thyroid clonotypes with frequency above 0.001 were detected in blood.

The V end was cut by 3 bases, the J end by 3 bases, with 15 bases between. There are 16 residues in the CDR3. Germline V gives CDR1 SGHRS, CDR2 YFSETQ. Template material for amplifying TCR beta CDR3 regions consisted of RNA transcripts. The TCR CDR3 first-round RT-PCR relied on the HTBI primer set. TCRdb independently ran MiXCR on the multiplex PCR reads; one entry per CDR3 protein. The table shows hundreds of thousands of distinct CDR3 sequences, with 15% to 20% occurring only once. In the case of this clonotype: Its antigen is as yet unknown.

The chain employs TRBV5-1 and TRBJ2-2; TRBD1 might be the D (5 bases). This receptor was taken from a woman aged 40 to 55 with Graves' ophthalmopathy. Sequenced: blood. CDR3 loop: CASSSRIGADTGELFF. In DNA, the CDR3 is TGCGCCAGCAGCTCCCGTATAGGGGCGGACACCGGGGAGCTGTTTTTT.